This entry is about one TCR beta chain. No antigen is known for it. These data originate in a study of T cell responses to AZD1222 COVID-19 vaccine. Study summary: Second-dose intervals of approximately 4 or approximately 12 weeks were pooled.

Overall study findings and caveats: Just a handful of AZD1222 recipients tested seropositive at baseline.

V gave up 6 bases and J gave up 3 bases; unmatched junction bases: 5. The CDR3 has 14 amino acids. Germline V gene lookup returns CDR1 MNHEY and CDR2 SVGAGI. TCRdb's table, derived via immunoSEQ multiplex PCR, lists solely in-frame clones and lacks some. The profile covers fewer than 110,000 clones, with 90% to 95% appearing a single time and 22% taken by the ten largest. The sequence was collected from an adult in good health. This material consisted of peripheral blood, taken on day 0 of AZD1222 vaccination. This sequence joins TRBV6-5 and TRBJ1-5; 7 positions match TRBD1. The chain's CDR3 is CASRETGINQPQHF. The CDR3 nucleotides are TGTGCCAGCAGGGAGACAGGGATCAATCAGCCCCAGCATTTT.